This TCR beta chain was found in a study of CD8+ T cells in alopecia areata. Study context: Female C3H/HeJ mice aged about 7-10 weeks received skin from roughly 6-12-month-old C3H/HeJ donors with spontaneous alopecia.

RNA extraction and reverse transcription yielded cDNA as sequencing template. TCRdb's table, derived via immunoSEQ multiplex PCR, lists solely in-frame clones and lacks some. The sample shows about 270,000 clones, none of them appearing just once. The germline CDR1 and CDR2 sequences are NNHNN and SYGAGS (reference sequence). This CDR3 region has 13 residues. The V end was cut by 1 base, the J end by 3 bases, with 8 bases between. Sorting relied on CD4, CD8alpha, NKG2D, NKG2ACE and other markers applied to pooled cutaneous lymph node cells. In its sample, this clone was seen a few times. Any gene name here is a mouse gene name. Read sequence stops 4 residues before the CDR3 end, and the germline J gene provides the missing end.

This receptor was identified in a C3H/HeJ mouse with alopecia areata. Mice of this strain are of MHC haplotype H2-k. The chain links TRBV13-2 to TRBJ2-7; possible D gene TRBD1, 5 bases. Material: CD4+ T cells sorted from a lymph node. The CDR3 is CASGDIRVYEQYF. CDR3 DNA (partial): TGTGCCAGCGGTGATATCAGGGTCTAT.